This TCR beta chain was sequenced for a study of OX40 agonist ivuxolimab in advanced cancers. Study-wide background: In this cohort, patients received ivuxolimab, an agonistic anti-OX40 (CD134) antibody.

Deletions cut 4 bases from V and 0 bases from J, with 11 bases between. This CDR3 is 14 amino acids long. CDR1 and CDR2 (germline): SGHRS, YFSETQ. Only in-frame clones appear in the TCRdb table, and some are missing; sequencing was by immunoSEQ multiplex PCR. The table records fewer than 60,000 clones, approximately 91% of them present only once. Peripheral blood came from all dose cohorts at three timepoints. The V gene is TRBV5-1, the J gene TRBJ2-7; D is ambiguous. This TCR was sampled from an adult with an advanced solid tumor such as melanoma, head and neck, liver or kidney cancer. The sequenced sample was CD4+ or CD8+ T cells sorted from blood, obtained in a trial of the OX40 agonist ivuxolimab. The CDR3 nucleotides are TGCGCCAGCAGCGACTGGGGTAGCTCCTACGAGCAGTACTTC. Its protein product is CASSDWGSSYEQYF.